This TCR beta chain is drawn from a study of blood T cells in healthy people across ages. Whole-study context: About one barcoded beta molecule per two T cells came from capture by template switching.

The table lists this clonotype with a few counts. Its target is not known. A second PCR, run for about 7 to 11 cycles, used a sample-barcoded 5' primer plus a J-beta primer mix. TCRdb re-analysed the 5' RACE reads in MiXCR, keeping a single row per CDR3 protein. The sample shows 1.8 million or so distinct CDR3 sequences, approximately 39% of them seen only once. General study findings and limits: Comparison with aged donors showed that long-lived donors had more naive CD4+ cells and higher diversity. Naive T cell percentage by flow cytometry tracked strongly with beta diversity. Since the PBMCs were unsorted, naive and antigen-experienced cells could not be conclusively compared.

This CDR3 has 17 residues. With 3 bases clipped from V and 6 bases from J, the junction kept 11 bases outside the gene matches. Germline V lookup: CDR1 MGHDK, CDR2 SYGVNS. The chain is built from TRBV25-1 and TRBJ2-3; TRBD2 agrees at 11 bases. This clonotype was sampled from a human donor in good health. Input material: blood. The DNA for the CDR3 is TGTGCCAGCAGTGAGCTACTAGCGGGGGTACCCCCGGATACGCAGTATTTT. Protein sequence: CASSELLAGVPPDTQYF.